A selection of T cell receptor beta chains follows, all from one sample in a study of T cells in Graves' hyperthyroidism and ophthalmopathy. TCRdb reanalysed the multiplex PCR reads using MiXCR and keeps one entry per CDR3 protein. Among more than 500,000 distinct CDR3 sequences listed, more than 15% were seen once. Specimen: blood. Receptors were obtained from a woman aged 30 to 39 with Graves' ophthalmopathy. Each CDR3 is given with its conserved first and last residue. A D gene is named only where the DNA matches it firmly. Size is stated for part of the rows, as once, few or many counts, or as a class when the clone is expanded.

clone size,J gene,D gene,V gene,CDR3 protein,CDR3 DNA
many,TRBJ2-1,TRBD2,TRBV30,CAWSETSGFDEQFF,TGTGCCTGGAGTGAGACTAGCGGGTTCGATGAGCAGTTCTTC
NA,TRBJ2-1,NA,TRBV24-1,CATSPTRPYNEQFF,TGTGCCACCAGTCCGACTAGGCCTTACAATGAGCAGTTCTTC
many,TRBJ2-3,TRBD1,TRBV20-1,CSAEGQGRDTQYF,TGCAGTGCAGAGGGACAGGGGAGGGATACGCAGTATTTT
once,TRBJ2-3,NA,TRBV2,CASSYNLARTKNTQYF,TGTGCCAGCAGTTACAATCTAGCGCGGACGAAAAATACGCAGTATTTT
NA,TRBJ2-1,NA,TRBV28,CASSLEGKNEQFF,TGTGCCAGCAGTTTAGAAGGAAAGAATGAGCAGTTCTTC
many,TRBJ2-1,NA,TRBV28,CASKDSAPDSYNEQFF,TGTGCCAGCAAGGACAGCGCCCCCGACTCCTACAATGAGCAGTTCTTC
many,TRBJ2-1,TRBD2,TRBV7-3,CASSLTGLAGLNEQFF,TGTGCCAGCAGCTTAACGGGACTAGCGGGACTTAATGAGCAGTTCTTC
many,TRBJ1-2,NA,TRBV6-1,CASSFQGEDGYTF,TGTGCCAGCAGTTTTCAGGGAGAAGATGGCTACACCTTC
NA,TRBJ2-7,NA,TRBV7-9,CASSPQGSGAYEQYF,TGTGCCAGCAGCCCTCAGGGTAGCGGAGCCTACGAGCAGTACTTC
NA,TRBJ2-7,NA,TRBV20-1,CSARDPLIPISYEQYF,TGCAGTGCTAGAGATCCTTTAATACCGATCTCCTACGAGCAGTACTTC
many,TRBJ1-1,NA,TRBV6-2/TRBV6-3,CASITPGAEAFF,TGTGCCAGCATCACCCCGGGCGCTGAAGCTTTCTTT
many,TRBJ1-1,NA,TRBV7-3,CASSNSRNTEAFF,TGTGCCAGCAGCAACTCTCGGAACACTGAAGCTTTCTTT
many,TRBJ2-1,TRBD2,TRBV28,CASSPGREINEQFF,TGTGCCAGCAGCCCTGGGCGGGAGATTAATGAGCAGTTCTTC
few,TRBJ2-7,NA,TRBV15,CATSRGRGTYEQYF,TGTGCCACCAGCAGAGGGAGAGGGACGTACGAGCAGTACTTC
many,TRBJ1-4,NA,TRBV7-2,CASSWGWREKLFF,TGTGCCAGCAGCTGGGGGTGGAGGGAAAAACTGTTTTTT
few,TRBJ1-1,NA,TRBV9,CASSANTEDEAFF,TGTGCCAGCAGCGCCAACACGGAGGACGAAGCTTTCTTT
many,TRBJ2-5,NA,TRBV30,CAWGPSRETQYF,TGTGCCTGGGGCCCCTCACGGGAGACCCAGTACTTC
few,TRBJ2-7,TRBD1,TRBV5-6,CASRGQGRTYEQYF,TGTGCCAGCAGAGGACAGGGGAGAACCTACGAGCAGTACTTC
NA,TRBJ1-4,TRBD1,TRBV6-2/TRBV6-3,CASSSGQTEKLFF,TGTGCCAGCAGTTCGGGACAGACTGAAAAACTGTTTTTT
many,TRBJ1-1,NA,TRBV2,CASRFREMNTEAFF,TGTGCCAGCAGATTCCGGGAGATGAACACTGAAGCTTTCTTT
few,TRBJ2-7,NA,TRBV19,CASSIGPYEQYF,TGTGCCAGTAGTATAGGTCCCTACGAGCAGTACTTC
few,TRBJ2-7,TRBD2,TRBV6-1,CASSWREDSYEQYF,TGTGCCAGCAGCTGGCGGGAGGACTCCTACGAGCAGTACTTC
many,TRBJ1-6,TRBD1,TRBV6-1,CASSEGDRGNSPLHF,TGTGCCAGCAGCGAAGGGGACAGGGGAAATTCACCCCTCCACTTT